The entry below gives a single T cell receptor beta chain sequence along with its context. The antigen is not known. Primers included in the PCR were 60 Vbeta and 13 Jbeta primers. Generated by immunoSEQ multiplex PCR, the TCRdb table keeps only in-frame clones and is missing some. The sample carries 180,000 or so clones, 82% recorded once. This sample is drawn from a study of cytomegalovirus exposure and HLA in healthy donors. Study-wide results and caveats: 87-base-pair reads could not separate some V segments, including TRBV6-2 and TRBV6-3.

The CDR3 is made up of 13 amino acids. Germline values: CDR1 GTSNPN, CDR2 SVGIG (reference sequence). Trimming pared 3 bases from V and 10 bases from J, leaving 13 bases between. Donors had nominal health at sampling but likely had unrecorded immune exposures. Sequencing used PBMCs. This TCR derives from a man between 40 and 49 years old in good health and CMV-seronegative. V gene TRBV30 combines with J gene TRBJ1-6, with D maybe TRBD1 (5 bases). The CDR3 DNA follows: TGTGCCTGGAGGCGGGACTTCGGGTCACCCCTCCACTTT. Protein product: CAWRRDFGSPLHF.